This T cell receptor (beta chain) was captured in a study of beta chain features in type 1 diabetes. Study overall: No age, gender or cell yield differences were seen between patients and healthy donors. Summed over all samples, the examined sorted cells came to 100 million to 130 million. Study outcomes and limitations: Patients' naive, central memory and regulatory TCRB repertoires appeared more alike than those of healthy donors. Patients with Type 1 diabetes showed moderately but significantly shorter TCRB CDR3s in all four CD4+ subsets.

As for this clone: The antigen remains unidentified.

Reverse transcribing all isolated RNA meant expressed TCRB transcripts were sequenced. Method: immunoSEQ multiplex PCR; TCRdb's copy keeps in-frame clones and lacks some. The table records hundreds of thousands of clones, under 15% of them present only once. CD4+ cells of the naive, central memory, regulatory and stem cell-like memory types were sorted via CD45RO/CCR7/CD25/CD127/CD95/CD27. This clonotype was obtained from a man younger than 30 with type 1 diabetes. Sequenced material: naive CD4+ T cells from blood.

CDR3: CASSKTGGDNQPQHF. Here the CDR3 DNA reads TGCGCCAGCAGCAAGACAGGGGGAGACAATCAGCCCCAGCATTTT. The chain employs TRBV4-1 and TRBJ1-5; TRBD1 aligns across 9 bases. The CDR3 sequence is 15 residues long. V gave up 5 bases and J gave up 3 bases; unmatched junction bases: 5. Germline-derived CDR1 and CDR2 are MGHRA and YSYEKL.